Presented here are 14 T cell receptor beta chains from one specimen sequenced in a study of control samples from healthy donors and cancer patients. Clones were read by immunoSEQ multiplex PCR, and TCRdb kept only the in-frame ones, dropping some. Of about 92,000 clones in the sample, 82% were seen once. Input material: blood. The receptors come from a woman in her fifties or sixties in good health.

V and J are TRBV15 and TRBJ2-3; 7 bases fit TRBD2. The CDR3 has 12 amino acids. Germline assignment: CDR1 LNHNV and CDR2 YYDKDF (reference sequence). The trim removed 0 bases at V and 10 bases at J, leaving 1 base unmatched. The CDR3 nucleotides are TGTGCCACCAGCAGAGATGCGGGGGCGCAGTATTTT. Its protein product is CATSRDAGAQYF.

The chain links TRBV5-8 to TRBJ2-2, with TRBD2 matching 8 bases. The CDR3 length is 16 residues. Germline lookup yields CDR1 SGHTS and CDR2 YDEGEE. V lost 0 bases, J lost 5 bases, and 6 bases stayed unmatched. In nucleotides, the CDR3 is TGTGCCAGCAGCTTGGAGAGCGGGGGACGAACCGGGGAGCTGTTTTTT. This encodes CASSLESGGRTGELFF.

The rearrangement links TRBV15 to TRBJ1-2, with a tentative D call TRBD1 (5 bases). Germline V gene sequence: CDR1 LNHNV, CDR2 YYDKDF (reference sequence). There are 15 residues in the CDR3. V was trimmed by 1 base and J by 6 bases, leaving 15 bases between them. CDR3 protein: CATSRAPGLSDGYTF. The CDR3 region has the DNA TGTGCCACCAGCAGAGCCCCGGGGCTCTCCGATGGCTACACCTTC.

This clone appeared once. V gene TRBV10-3 combines with J gene TRBJ1-4; D remains ambiguous. Germline lookup yields CDR1 ENHRY and CDR2 SYGVKD. The CDR3 loop spans 13 amino acids. Trimming left V 2 bases short and J 7 bases short, with 8 bases between. The CDR3 here is CAISEEGREKLFF. CDR3 DNA: TGTGCCATCAGTGAGGAAGGTCGTGAAAAACTGTTTTTT.

The chain employs TRBV5-1 and TRBJ2-2, with 9 bases fitting TRBD1. Germline V gives CDR1 SGHRS, CDR2 YFSETQ. This CDR3 is built from 14 residues. J lost 7 bases, V lost 4 bases, and 5 bases had no gene match. CDR3 loop: CASSRTGDGGELFF. For the CDR3, the DNA is TGCGCCAGCAGCCGGACAGGGGACGGCGGGGAGCTGTTTTTT. Variable domain in full (rest from reference TRBV5-1 and TRBJ2-2): KAGVTQTPRYLIKTRGQQVTLSCSPISGHRSVSWYQQTPGQGLQFLFEYFSETQRNKGNFPGRFSGRQFSNSRSEMNVSTLELGDSALYLCASSRTGDGGELFFGEGSRLTVL.

The chain combines TRBV6-2 or TRBV6-3 with TRBJ2-3, with 8 bases fitting TRBD1. This CDR3 region has 13 residues. V was clipped by 6 bases and J by 4 bases; unmatched bases: 3. Germline CDR1 MNHEY, CDR2 SVGEGT. CDR3 bases: TGTGCCAGCAGCACGGACAGGGCAGATACGCAGTATTTT. It specifies CASSTDRADTQYF.

This clone has only a few counts. This rearrangement joins TRBV6-5 to TRBJ2-7, with D possibly being TRBD1 (6 bases). The CDR3 contains 16 residues. The V end lost 0 bases, the J end lost 1 base, and 13 bases lay between the germline ends. Germline CDR1 is MNHEY and CDR2 is SVGAGI. The CDR3 loop is CASSYSPRTASYEQYF. In nucleotides, the CDR3 is TGTGCCAGCAGTTACTCGCCCAGGACAGCATCCTACGAGCAGTACTTC.

The CDR3 is CASSWDRRGYTF. The CDR3 coding sequence is TGTGCCAGCAGCTGGGACAGAAGGGGCTACACCTTC. The rearrangement joins TRBV11-2 to TRBJ1-2; 7 bases match TRBD1. Losses at the gene ends were 4 bases for V and 8 bases for J; bases not matched to a gene: 4. This CDR3 has 12 residues. Germline V gene data show CDR1 as SGHAT and CDR2 as FQNNGV. Combining the CDR3 with reference TRBV11-2 and TRBJ1-2 gives the whole variable domain EAGVAQSPRYKIIEKRQSVAFWCNPISGHATLYWYQQILGQGPKLLIQFQNNGVVDDSQLPKDRFSAERLKGVDSTLKIQPAKLEDSAVYLCASSWDRRGYTFGSGTRLTVV.

This rearrangement joins TRBV18 to TRBJ2-5, with D tentatively TRBD1 (5 bases). The CDR3 runs 14 residues. Trimming took 1 base from V and 1 from J, leaving 7 bases between them. Per the germline V gene, CDR1 is KGHSH and CDR2 is LQKENI. The CDR3 nucleotides read TGTGCCAGCTCACCACGACAGAGCCAAGAGACCCAGTACTTC. It codes for CASSPRQSQETQYF.

This rearrangement joins TRBV27 to TRBJ1-1; D gene unclear. In germline, CDR1 is MNHEY, CDR2 SMNVEV (reference sequence). This CDR3 is 13 amino acids long. Trimming took off 0 bases at V and 0 bases at J, with 2 bases between the two ends. CDR3 residues: CASSLSVNTEAFF. The CDR3 nucleotides are TGTGCCAGCAGTTTATCCGTGAACACTGAAGCTTTCTTT.

V and J are TRBV5-5 and TRBJ2-1, with a weak D call TRBD2 (6 bases). The CDR3 is 14 residues long. Germline CDR1 reads SGHKS; CDR2 reads YYEKEE (reference sequence). V lost 4 bases and J lost 10, with 18 bases in between. Written as DNA, the CDR3 is TGTGCCAGCAGCCGGGACTGGAAGACATCCGAGCAGTTCTTC. Translation gives CASSRDWKTSEQFF. The whole variable domain, filled in from reference TRBV5-5 and TRBJ2-1, reads DAGVTQSPTHLIKTRGQQVTLRCSPISGHKSVSWYQQVLGQGPQFIFQYYEKEERGRGNFPDRFSARQFPNYSSELNVNALLLGDSALYLCASSRDWKTSEQFFGPGTRLTVL.

This chain joins TRBV29-1 and TRBJ1-2, with D possibly being TRBD1 (6 bases). This CDR3 is built from 13 residues. Trimming removed 3 bases at V and 0 bases at J, with 8 bases between. CDR1 and CDR2 (germline): SQVTM, ANQGSEA. The CDR3 here is CSVEGGPNYGYTF. DNA of the CDR3: TGCAGCGTTGAGGGGGGCCCTAACTATGGCTACACCTTC.

The gene calls are TRBV12-5 and TRBJ1-6; 7 bases agree with TRBD1. Trimming took 1 base from V and 9 from J; bases not matched to a gene: 3. Germline V gives CDR1 LGHNT, CDR2 FRNRAP. The CDR3 has 14 amino acids. The CDR3 region has the DNA TGTGCTAGTGGTTTGGAGGGACAGACTTCACCCCTCCACTTT. This codes for CASGLEGQTSPLHF.

This chain uses TRBV2 with TRBJ1-1, with TRBD1 matching 7 bases. Trimming cost V 7 bases and J 3 bases; bases outside gene matches: 5. CDR3 length equals 13 residues. From germline, CDR1 is SNHLY and CDR2 FYNNEI. DNA for the CDR3: TGTGCCAGCACTACCGACAGGGACACTGAAGCTTTCTTT. Translating it yields CASTTDRDTEAFF. Using reference TRBV2 and TRBJ1-1 for the parts outside the CDR3, the full variable domain is EPEVTQTPSHQVTQMGQEVILRCVPISNHLYFYWYRQILGQKVEFLVSFYNNEISEKSEIFDDQFSVERPDGSNFTLKIRSTKLEDSAMYFCASTTDRDTEAFFGQGTRLTVV.